This TCR beta chain is drawn from a study of blood T cell repertoires in COVID-19. Study-level information: Collection of acute and convalescent COVID-19 samples took place in the United States, Italy and Spain. T cells, B-cell-depleted T cells, or PBMCs supplied cDNA or gDNA.

Study processing details: The assay estimated nucleated cells by amplifying reference gene primers. The method was immunoSEQ multiplex PCR; TCRdb's version includes in-frame clones alone and lacks a portion of them. That table furnishes V, J and clone size, whereas the DNA furnished D and trimming. Here the sample spans 150,000 to 200,000 clones, about four fifths being singletons. After removal of 10 bases from V and 3 bases from J, the junction contained 9 bases not matched to a gene. Looked up from germline, CDR1 is LGHDT and CDR2 is YNNKEL (reference sequence). The CDR3 runs to 14 residues. Sequenced input: peripheral blood. V is TRBV3-1 (or the pseudogene TRBV3-2) and J is TRBJ2-7; 10 nucleotides line up with TRBD1. The sequence was collected from a man in his fifties or sixties with active or convalescent COVID-19. The CDR3 DNA is TGTGCCACAGAGTCCCGGGACAGGGGCTACGAGCAGTACTTC. Its translation: CATESRDRGYEQYF.